This T cell receptor (beta chain) was sequenced in a study of shared clonotypes between healthy human individuals. This CDR3 is built from 15 residues. CDR1 ENHRY and CDR2 SYGVKD come from the germline V gene. Trimming took off 4 bases at V and 1 base at J, with 11 bases between the two ends. The assay was carried out at the deep level. Data came from immunoSEQ multiplex PCR; TCRdb stores just in-frame clones and leaves some out. In the table there are 2,500,000 or so clones, approximately 90% of which are singletons. The sequenced sample was naive CD4+ T cells sorted from blood. As to subset: CD45RA+ positively selected. This sequence originates from a man in his late teens or twenties in good health. The chain joins TRBV10-3 to TRBJ1-5, with D possibly being TRBD1 (5 bases). Here the CDR3 reads CAISGGETSNQPQHF. The CDR3 DNA reads TGTGCCATCAGTGGGGGGGAGACGAGCAATCAGCCCCAGCATTTT.